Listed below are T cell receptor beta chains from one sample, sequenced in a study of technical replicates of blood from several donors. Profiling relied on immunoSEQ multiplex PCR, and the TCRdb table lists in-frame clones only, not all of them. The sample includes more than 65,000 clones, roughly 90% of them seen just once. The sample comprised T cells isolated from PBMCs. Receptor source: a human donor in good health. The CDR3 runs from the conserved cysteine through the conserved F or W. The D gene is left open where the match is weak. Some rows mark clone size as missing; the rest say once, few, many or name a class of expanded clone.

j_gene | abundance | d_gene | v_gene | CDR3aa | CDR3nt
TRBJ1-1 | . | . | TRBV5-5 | CASSLAPGNTEAFF | TGTGCCAGCAGCTTGGCCCCAGGGAACACTGAAGCTTTCTTT
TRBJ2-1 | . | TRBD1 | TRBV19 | CASSSRTGRNEQFF | TGTGCCAGTAGTTCTAGGACAGGGAGGAATGAGCAGTTCTTC
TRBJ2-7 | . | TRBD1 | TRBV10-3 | CAISETGDEQYF | TGTGCCATCAGTGAGACAGGGGACGAGCAGTACTTC
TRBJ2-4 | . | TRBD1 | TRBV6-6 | CASSPPGQSQNIQYF | TGTGCCAGCAGCCCTCCGGGACAGTCGCAAAACATTCAGTACTTC
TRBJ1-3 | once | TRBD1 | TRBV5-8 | CASSLGRGPGNTIYF | TGTGCCAGCAGCTTGGGCAGGGGGCCCGGAAACACCATATATTTT
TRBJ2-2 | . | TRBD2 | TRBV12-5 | CASGPRGFAGGSGELFF | TGTGCTAGTGGTCCCCGGGGCTTTGCGGGAGGATCCGGGGAGCTGTTTTTT
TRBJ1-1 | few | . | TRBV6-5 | CASSPQRGGGTEAFF | TGTGCCAGCAGCCCTCAGCGGGGGGGCGGCACTGAAGCTTTCTTT
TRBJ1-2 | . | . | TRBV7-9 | CASSLGADTNYGYTF | TGTGCCAGCAGCTTAGGGGCAGATACTAACTATGGCTACACCTTC
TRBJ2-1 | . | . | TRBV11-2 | CASSPRLGGAEFF | TGTGCCAGCAGCCCCCGACTAGGAGGCGCCGAGTTCTTC
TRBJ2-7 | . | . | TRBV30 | CAWSDRVPSYEQYF | TGTGCCTGGAGTGACAGGGTGCCCTCCTACGAGCAGTACTTC
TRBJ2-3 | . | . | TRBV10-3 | CAISAFFGGYSDTQYF | TGTGCCATCAGTGCTTTTTTCGGGGGATACTCAGATACGCAGTATTTT
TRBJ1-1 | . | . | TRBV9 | CASSVAWNTEAFF | TGTGCCAGCAGCGTAGCGTGGAACACTGAAGCTTTCTTT
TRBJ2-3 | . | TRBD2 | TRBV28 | CASSPDTLAGDRADTQYF | TGTGCCAGCAGTCCCGACACCCTAGCGGGAGATAGGGCAGATACGCAGTATTTT
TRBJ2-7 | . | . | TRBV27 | CASSLEGSALGEQYF | TGTGCCAGCAGTTTAGAGGGCAGTGCCCTAGGCGAGCAGTACTTC
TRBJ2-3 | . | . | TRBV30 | CAWQGTDTQYF | TGTGCCTGGCAGGGCACAGATACGCAGTATTTT
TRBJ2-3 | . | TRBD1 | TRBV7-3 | CASSLNGGNYRQGPTDTQYF | TGTGCCAGCAGCTTAAACGGAGGAAACTACAGACAGGGGCCCACAGATACGCAGTATTTT
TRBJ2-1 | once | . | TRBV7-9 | CASSLLQAGEQFF | TGTGCCAGCAGCTTGCTCCAGGCCGGTGAGCAGTTCTTC
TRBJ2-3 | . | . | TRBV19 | CASSIVGHTYTQYF | TGTGCCAGTAGTATAGTTGGCCACACATATACGCAGTATTTT
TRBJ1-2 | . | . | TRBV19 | CASSISGYGYTF | TGTGCCAGTAGTATCTCGGGGTATGGCTACACCTTC
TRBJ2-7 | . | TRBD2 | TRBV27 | CASSTGLAVPYEQYF | TGTGCCAGCAGTACGGGACTAGCGGTACCCTACGAGCAGTACTTC
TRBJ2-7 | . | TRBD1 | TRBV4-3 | CASSQVYGTGSYEQYF | TGCGCCAGCAGCCAAGTATATGGGACAGGGTCATACGAGCAGTACTTC
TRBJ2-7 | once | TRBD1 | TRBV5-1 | CASTTRGTGQFYEQYF | TGCGCCAGCACTACCCGTGGGACAGGGCAATTCTACGAGCAGTACTTC
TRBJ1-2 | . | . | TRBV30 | CAWSDRMTVYYGYTF | TGTGCCTGGAGTGACCGTATGACAGTTTACTATGGCTACACCTTC
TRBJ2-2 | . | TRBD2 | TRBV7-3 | CASSLFAGADPGELFF | TGTGCCAGCAGCTTATTCGCGGGAGCTGATCCCGGGGAGCTGTTTTTT
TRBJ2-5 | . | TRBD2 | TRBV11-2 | CASSLGEGEAETQYF | TGTGCCAGCAGCTTAGGGGAGGGAGAGGCCGAGACCCAGTACTTC
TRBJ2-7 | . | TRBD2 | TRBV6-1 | CASSVSSGDYEQYF | TGTGCCAGCAGTGTCTCTAGCGGAGACTACGAGCAGTACTTC
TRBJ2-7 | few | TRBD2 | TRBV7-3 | CASSLGASGSIQEQYF | TGTGCCAGCAGCTTAGGGGCTAGCGGGAGTATTCAGGAGCAGTACTTC
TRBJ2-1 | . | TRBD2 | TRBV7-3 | CASSSGLAGGGMNEQFF | TGTGCCAGCAGCTCAGGACTAGCGGGAGGGGGAATGAATGAGCAGTTCTTC
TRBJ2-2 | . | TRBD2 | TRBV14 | CASSRELEAGVGELFF | TGTGCCAGCAGCCGGGAATTAGAAGCGGGAGTCGGGGAGCTGTTTTTT